The 3 T cell receptor beta chains given below trace back to one sample, sequenced in a study of identical twins. TCRdb analysed the 5' RACE reads with MiXCR anew, one entry per CDR3 protein. The sample carries about 250,000 distinct CDR3 sequences, about 9% recorded once. These same data were also listed under a study on yellow fever vaccine responses in identical twins.

The sample taken for sequencing was CD8+ T cells sorted from blood. Receptor source: a woman aged 18-29 years in good health.

The genes are TRBV10-3 and TRBJ2-1, with D possibly matching TRBD2 (5 bases). CDR3 length: 16 amino acids. From germline, CDR1 is ENHRY and CDR2 SYGVKD. Trimming stripped 0 bases from V and 4 bases from J, with 13 bases between. The chain's CDR3 is CAISESAGVGYNEQFF. CDR3 DNA: TGTGCCATCAGTGAGTCGGCGGGCGTCGGGTACAATGAGCAGTTCTTC.

This clonotype has at least ten counts. DNA for the CDR3: TGTGCCAGCGGGGGACTAGCGGGGGAGTACAATGAGCAGTTCTTC. It translates to CASGGLAGEYNEQFF. The chain has TRBV2 and TRBJ2-1; 14 nucleotides align to TRBD2. The CDR3 is made up of 15 amino acids. Germline values: CDR1 SNHLY, CDR2 FYNNEI. The V segment lost 8 bases and the J segment 4 bases; nucleotides outside the gene matches: 4.

The genes are TRBV30 and TRBJ2-1, with 9 bases that match TRBD2. V trimming: 5 bases; J trimming: 3 bases; junction bases outside the gene matches: 5. The CDR3 runs to 14 residues. Germline V CDR1 and CDR2: GTSNPN, SVGIG (reference sequence). CDR3 DNA sequence: TGTGCCTGGGCTATAGCGGGAGACTACAATGAGCAGTTCTTC. Encoded protein: CAWAIAGDYNEQFF.